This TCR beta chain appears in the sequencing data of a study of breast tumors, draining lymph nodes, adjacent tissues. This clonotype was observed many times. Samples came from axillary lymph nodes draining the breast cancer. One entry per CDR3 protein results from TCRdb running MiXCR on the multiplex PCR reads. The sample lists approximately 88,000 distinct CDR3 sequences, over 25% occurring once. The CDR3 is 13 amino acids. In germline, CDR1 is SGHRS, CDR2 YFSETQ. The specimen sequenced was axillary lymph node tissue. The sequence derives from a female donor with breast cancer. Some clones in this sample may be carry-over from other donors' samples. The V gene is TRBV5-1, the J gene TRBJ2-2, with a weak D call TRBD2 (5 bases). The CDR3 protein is CACEGLYTGELFF. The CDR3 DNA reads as TGCGCGTGTGAGGGTTTATACACCGGGGAGCTGTTTTTT.